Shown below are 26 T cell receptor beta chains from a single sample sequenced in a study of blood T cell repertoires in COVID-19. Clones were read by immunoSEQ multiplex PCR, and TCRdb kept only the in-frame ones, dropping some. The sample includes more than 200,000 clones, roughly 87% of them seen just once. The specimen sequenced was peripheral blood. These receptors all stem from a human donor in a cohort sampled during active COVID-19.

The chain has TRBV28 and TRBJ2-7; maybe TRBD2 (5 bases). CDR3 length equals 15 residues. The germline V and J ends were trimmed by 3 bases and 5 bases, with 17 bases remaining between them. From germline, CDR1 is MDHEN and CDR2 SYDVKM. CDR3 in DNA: TGTGCCAGCAGTTTGAATACGGGGTCGCTCGACGAGCAGTACTTC. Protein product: CASSLNTGSLDEQYF.

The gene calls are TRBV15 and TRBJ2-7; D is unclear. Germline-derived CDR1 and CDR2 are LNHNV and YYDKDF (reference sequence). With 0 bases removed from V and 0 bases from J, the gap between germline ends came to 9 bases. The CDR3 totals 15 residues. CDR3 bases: TGTGCCACCAGCAGAGATACCCTGAGCTCCTACGAGCAGTACTTC. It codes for CATSRDTLSSYEQYF.

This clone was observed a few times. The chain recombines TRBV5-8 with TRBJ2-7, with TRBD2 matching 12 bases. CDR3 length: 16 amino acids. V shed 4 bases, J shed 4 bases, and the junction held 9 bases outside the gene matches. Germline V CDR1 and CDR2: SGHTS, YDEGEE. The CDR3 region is CASSLRLAGGRYEQYF. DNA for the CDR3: TGTGCCAGCAGCCTACGGCTAGCGGGGGGGCGGTACGAGCAGTACTTC.

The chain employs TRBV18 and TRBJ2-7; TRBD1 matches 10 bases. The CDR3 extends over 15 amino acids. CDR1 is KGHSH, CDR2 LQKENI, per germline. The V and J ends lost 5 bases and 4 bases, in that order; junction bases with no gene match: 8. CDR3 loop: CASSTRDRGGYEQYF. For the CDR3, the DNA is TGTGCCAGCTCAACCCGGGACAGGGGAGGTTACGAGCAGTACTTC.

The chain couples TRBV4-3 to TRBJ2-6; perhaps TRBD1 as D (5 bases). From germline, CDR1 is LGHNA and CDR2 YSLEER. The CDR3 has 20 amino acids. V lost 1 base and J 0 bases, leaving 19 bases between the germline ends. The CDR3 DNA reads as TGCGCCAGCAGCCAAGGGCTCCCCCAGGGTAAGCCCTCTGGGGCCAACGTCCTGACTTTC. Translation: CASSQGLPQGKPSGANVLTF.

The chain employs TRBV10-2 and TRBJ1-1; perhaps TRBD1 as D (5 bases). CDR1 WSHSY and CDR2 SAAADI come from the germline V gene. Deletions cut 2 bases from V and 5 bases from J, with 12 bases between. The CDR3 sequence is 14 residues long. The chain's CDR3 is CASSEVWGDTEAFF. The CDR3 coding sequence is TGCGCCAGCAGTGAGGTTTGGGGGGATACTGAAGCTTTCTTT.

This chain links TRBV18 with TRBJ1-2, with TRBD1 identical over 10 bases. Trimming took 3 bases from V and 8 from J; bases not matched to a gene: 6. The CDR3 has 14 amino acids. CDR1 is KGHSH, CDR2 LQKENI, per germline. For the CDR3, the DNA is TGTGCCAGCTCACCTCCGGGACAGGGGTGGGGCTACACCTTC. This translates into CASSPPGQGWGYTF.

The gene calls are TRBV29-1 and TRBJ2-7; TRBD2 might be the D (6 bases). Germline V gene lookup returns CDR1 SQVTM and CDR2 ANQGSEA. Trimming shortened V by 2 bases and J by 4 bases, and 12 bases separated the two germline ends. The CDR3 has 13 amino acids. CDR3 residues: CSVEFRDSYEQYF. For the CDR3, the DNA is TGCAGCGTTGAATTCCGGGACTCGTACGAGCAGTACTTC.

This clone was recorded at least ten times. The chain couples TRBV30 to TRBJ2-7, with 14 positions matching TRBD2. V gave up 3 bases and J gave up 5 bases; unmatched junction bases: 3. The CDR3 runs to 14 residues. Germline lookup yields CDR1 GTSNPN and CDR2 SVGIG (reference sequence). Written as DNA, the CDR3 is TGTGCCTGGAGGACTAGCGGGGGGGCGAACGAGCAGTACTTC. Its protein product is CAWRTSGGANEQYF.

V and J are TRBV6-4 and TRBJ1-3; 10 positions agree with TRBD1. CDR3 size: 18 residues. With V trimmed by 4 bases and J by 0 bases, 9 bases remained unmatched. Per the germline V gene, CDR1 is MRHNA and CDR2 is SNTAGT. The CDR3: CASSGDRGRYLSGNTIYF. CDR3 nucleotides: TGTGCCAGCAGTGGCGACAGGGGGCGTTATCTCTCTGGAAACACCATATATTTT.

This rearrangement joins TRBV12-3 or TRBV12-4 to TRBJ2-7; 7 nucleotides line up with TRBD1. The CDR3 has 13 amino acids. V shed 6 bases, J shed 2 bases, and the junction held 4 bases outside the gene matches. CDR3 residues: CASRWTGAYEQYF. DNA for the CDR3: TGTGCCAGCAGGTGGACAGGTGCCTACGAGCAGTACTTC.

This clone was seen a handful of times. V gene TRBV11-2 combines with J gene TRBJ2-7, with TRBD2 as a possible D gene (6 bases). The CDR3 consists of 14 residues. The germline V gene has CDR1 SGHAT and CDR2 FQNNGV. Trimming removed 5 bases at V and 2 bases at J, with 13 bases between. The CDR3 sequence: CASSPREETYEQYF. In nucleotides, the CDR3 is TGTGCCAGCAGCCCTAGGGAGGAGACCTACGAGCAGTACTTC. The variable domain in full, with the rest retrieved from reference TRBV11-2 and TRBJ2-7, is EAGVAQSPRYKIIEKRQSVAFWCNPISGHATLYWYQQILGQGPKLLIQFQNNGVVDDSQLPKDRFSAERLKGVDSTLKIQPAKLEDSAVYLCASSPREETYEQYFGPGTRLTVT.

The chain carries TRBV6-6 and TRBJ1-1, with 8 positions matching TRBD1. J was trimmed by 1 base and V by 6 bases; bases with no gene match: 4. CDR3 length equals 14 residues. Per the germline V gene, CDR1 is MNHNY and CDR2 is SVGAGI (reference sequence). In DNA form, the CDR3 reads TGTGCCAGCAGCCCCGGGACAGGGAACACTGAAGCTTTCTTT. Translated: CASSPGTGNTEAFF.

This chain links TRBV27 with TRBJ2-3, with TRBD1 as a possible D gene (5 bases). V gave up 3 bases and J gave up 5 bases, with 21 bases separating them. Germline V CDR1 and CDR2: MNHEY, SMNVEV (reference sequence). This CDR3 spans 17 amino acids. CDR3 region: CASSLRSKGFRGDTQYF. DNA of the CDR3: TGTGCCAGCAGTTTGAGGTCCAAGGGGTTCCGCGGAGATACGCAGTATTTT.

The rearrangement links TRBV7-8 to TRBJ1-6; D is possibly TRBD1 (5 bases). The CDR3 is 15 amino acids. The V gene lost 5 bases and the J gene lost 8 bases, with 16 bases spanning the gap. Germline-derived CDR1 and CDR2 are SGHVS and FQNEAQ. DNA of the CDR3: TGTGCCAGCAGCAGTCACGGGGGTTCAGATTCACCCCTCCACTTT. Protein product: CASSSHGGSDSPLHF.

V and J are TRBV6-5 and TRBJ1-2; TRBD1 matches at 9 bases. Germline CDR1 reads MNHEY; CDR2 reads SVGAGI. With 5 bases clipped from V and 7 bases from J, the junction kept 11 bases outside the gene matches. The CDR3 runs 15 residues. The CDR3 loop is CASSPGQGVDSGYTF. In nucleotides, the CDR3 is TGTGCCAGCAGTCCGGGACAGGGTGTTGACTCTGGCTACACCTTC.

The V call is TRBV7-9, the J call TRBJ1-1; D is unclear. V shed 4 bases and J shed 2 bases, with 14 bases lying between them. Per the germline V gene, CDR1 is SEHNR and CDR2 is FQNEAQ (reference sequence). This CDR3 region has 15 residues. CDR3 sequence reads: CASSSDRRLNTEAFF. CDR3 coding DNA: TGTGCCAGCAGCTCCGATCGCAGGCTTAACACTGAAGCTTTCTTT.

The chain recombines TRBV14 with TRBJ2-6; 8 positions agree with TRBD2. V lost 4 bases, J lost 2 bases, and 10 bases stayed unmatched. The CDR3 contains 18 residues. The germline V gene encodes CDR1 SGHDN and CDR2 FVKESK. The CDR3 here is CASSPGIGGGPGANVLTF. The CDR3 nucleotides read TGTGCCAGCAGCCCTGGCATAGGCGGGGGGCCTGGGGCCAACGTCCTGACTTTC.

The CDR3 loop is CAARRGPWEGEQYF. CDR3 nucleotides: TGCGCCGCCCGTAGGGGCCCATGGGAGGGCGAGCAGTACTTC. V usage is TRBV4-1 and J usage is TRBJ2-7; 7 bases are shared with TRBD2. Germline values: CDR1 MGHRA, CDR2 YSYEKL. The ends lost 11 bases at V and 6 bases at J; junction bases unmatched: 16. CDR3 length: 14 residues.

CDR3 amino acids: CASSYSTGASYEQYF. CDR3 nucleotides: TGTGCCAGCAGTTACTCTACAGGTGCTTCCTACGAGCAGTACTTC. The chain has TRBV6-2 or TRBV6-3 and TRBJ2-7, with D tentatively TRBD1 (5 bases). The germline gives CDR1 MNHEY, CDR2 SVGEGT. The V end lost 0 bases, the J end lost 1 base, and 10 bases lay between the germline ends. The CDR3 totals 15 residues.

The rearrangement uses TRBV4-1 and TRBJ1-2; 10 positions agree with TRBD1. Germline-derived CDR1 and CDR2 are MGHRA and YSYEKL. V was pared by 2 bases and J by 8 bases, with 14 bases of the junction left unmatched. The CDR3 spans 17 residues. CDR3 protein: CASSQTTGTGVEGGYTF. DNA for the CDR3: TGCGCCAGCAGCCAAACAACCGGGACAGGGGTCGAGGGGGGCTACACCTTC.

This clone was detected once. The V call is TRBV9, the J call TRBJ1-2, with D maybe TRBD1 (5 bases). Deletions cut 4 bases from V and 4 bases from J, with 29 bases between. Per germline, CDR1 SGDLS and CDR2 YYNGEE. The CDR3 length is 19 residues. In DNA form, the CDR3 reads TGTGCCAGCAGCTCACCCAGCTTCTCCGGGGGGGTAGTCAGCTATGGCTACACCTTC. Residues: CASSSPSFSGGVVSYGYTF.

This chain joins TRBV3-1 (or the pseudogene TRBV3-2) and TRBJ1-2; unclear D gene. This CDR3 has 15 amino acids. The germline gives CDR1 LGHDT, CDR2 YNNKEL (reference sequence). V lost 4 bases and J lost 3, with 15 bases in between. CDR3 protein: CASSPAGNPYYGYTF. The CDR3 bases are TGTGCCAGCAGCCCTGCGGGGAACCCATACTATGGCTACACCTTC.

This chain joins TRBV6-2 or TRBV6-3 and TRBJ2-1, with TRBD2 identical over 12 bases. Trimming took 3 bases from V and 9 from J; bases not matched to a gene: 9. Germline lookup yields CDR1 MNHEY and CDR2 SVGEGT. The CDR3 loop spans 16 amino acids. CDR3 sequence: CASSYRLAGGLGEQFF. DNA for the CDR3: TGTGCCAGCAGTTATCGGCTAGCGGGAGGGTTAGGTGAGCAGTTCTTC.

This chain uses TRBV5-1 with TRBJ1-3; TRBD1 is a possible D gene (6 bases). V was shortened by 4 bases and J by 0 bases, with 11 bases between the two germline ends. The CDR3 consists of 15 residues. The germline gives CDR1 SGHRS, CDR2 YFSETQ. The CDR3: CASSATGTSGNTIYF. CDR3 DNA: TGCGCCAGCAGCGCCACAGGGACCTCTGGAAACACCATATATTTT.

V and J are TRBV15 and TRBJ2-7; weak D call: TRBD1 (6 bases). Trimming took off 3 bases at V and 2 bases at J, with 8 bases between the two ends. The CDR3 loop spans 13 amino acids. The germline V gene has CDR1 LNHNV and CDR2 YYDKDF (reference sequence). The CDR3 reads CATSSPGAYEQYF. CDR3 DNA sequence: TGTGCCACCAGCAGCCCAGGGGCCTACGAGCAGTACTTC.